Following are 23 T cell receptor beta chains from one sample sequenced in a study of spatial heterogeneity in lung cancer. Study-level points and caveats: One measure, the expanded intratumoral alpha and beta TCR count, tracked tumor mutation counts.

Stated time point: sample taken at primary tumor resection. TCRdb used MiXCR to reprocess the 5' RACE reads, holding one entry per CDR3 protein. The sample consists of tens of thousands of distinct CDR3 sequences, approximately 15% of them appearing once. Which antigens these TCRs recognize remains unknown. Specimen: lung tumor tissue, collected at surgery. The receptors stem from a female donor with early-stage non-small cell lung cancer.

This sequence joins TRBV7-3 and TRBJ2-1; maybe TRBD2 (5 bases). The CDR3 extends over 15 amino acids. V shed 4 bases and J shed 3 bases, with 13 bases lying between them. The V gene's germline CDR1 is SGHTA and CDR2 FQGTGA. The CDR3 DNA reads as TGTGCCAGCAGCTCCTCAGCGGAGAGCTACAATGAGCAGTTCTTC. Its protein product is CASSSSAESYNEQFF.

This clonotype was seen more than once but under ten times. The chain combines TRBV27 with TRBJ2-1; D is unresolved. The CDR3 spans 15 residues. V was pared by 0 bases and J by 5 bases, with 11 bases between. Germline assignment: CDR1 MNHEY and CDR2 SMNVEV (reference sequence). CDR3 amino acids: CASSLSRVSNNEQFF. As DNA, the CDR3 is TGTGCCAGCAGTTTATCACGGGTATCTAACAATGAGCAGTTCTTC.

This clonotype was seen a few times. The genes are TRBV28 and TRBJ2-1, with 13 bases lining up with TRBD2. Germline CDR1 MDHEN, CDR2 SYDVKM. The CDR3 sequence is 18 residues long. With V trimmed by 4 bases and J by 6 bases, 12 bases remained unmatched. The CDR3 bases are TGTGCCAGCAGTTCCCTCCCCCCGACTAGCGGGAGGTCCAATGAGCAGTTCTTC. Its protein is CASSSLPPTSGRSNEQFF. The whole variable domain, remainder taken from reference TRBV28 and TRBJ2-1, is DVKVTQSSRYLVKRTGEKVFLECVQDMDHENMFWYRQDPGLGLRLIYFSYDVKMKEKGDIPEGYSVSREKKERFSLILESASTNQTSMYLCASSSLPPTSGRSNEQFFGPGTRLTVL.

This clonotype was seen at least ten times. The V gene is TRBV6-2 or TRBV6-3, the J gene TRBJ1-1; 8 bases are shared with TRBD1. The CDR3 length is 17 residues. J lost 0 bases, V lost 4 bases, and 10 bases had no gene match. Germline CDR1 is MNHEY and CDR2 is SVGEGT. CDR3 coding DNA: TGTGCCAGCAGTTCCGACCGGGACAGGAGACTGAACACTGAAGCTTTCTTT. As protein: CASSSDRDRRLNTEAFF.

This clonotype occurred a few times. This chain links TRBV9 with TRBJ2-6; 10 bases fit TRBD2. V lost 5 bases, J lost 8 bases, and 1 base stayed unmatched. The CDR3 contains 13 residues. Germline V gene sequence: CDR1 SGDLS, CDR2 YYNGEE. CDR3 bases: TGTGCCAGCAGTAGCGGGAGGTCCAACGTCCTGACTTTC. Amino acid sequence: CASSSGRSNVLTF.

The chain links TRBV18 to TRBJ2-5, with 9 bases aligning to TRBD1. Germline V gene data show CDR1 as KGHSH and CDR2 as LQKENI. V lost 1 base and J lost 2; bases outside the gene matches: 5. The CDR3 is 16 residues long. CDR3 sequence reads: CASSPLVGTGQETQYF. DNA of the CDR3: TGTGCCAGCTCACCACTCGTCGGGACAGGGCAAGAGACCCAGTACTTC.

This clonotype was observed a few times. This chain connects TRBV3-1 to TRBJ2-7; TRBD2 matches at 8 bases. V was pared by 0 bases and J by 4 bases, with 5 bases of the junction left unmatched. CDR1 and CDR2 (germline): LGHDT, YNNKEL (reference sequence). The CDR3 totals 15 residues. The CDR3 loop is CASSQEAAGAYEQYF. DNA for the CDR3: TGTGCCAGCAGCCAAGAGGCAGCGGGAGCGTACGAGCAGTACTTC.

In this sample, this clonotype turned up a few times. The V and J genes are TRBV10-3 and TRBJ2-1; 7 nucleotides match TRBD2. V lost 5 bases and J lost 0; bases outside the gene matches: 4. This CDR3 has 15 amino acids. Germline V gene data show CDR1 as ENHRY and CDR2 as SYGVKD. In DNA, the CDR3 is TGTGCCATCAGTCCTCTAGCGGTCTCCTACAATGAGCAGTTCTTC. It encodes CAISPLAVSYNEQFF.

The chain uses TRBV4-1 and TRBJ2-3; 9 bases agree with TRBD1. The CDR3 is made up of 15 amino acids. J gave up 8 bases and V 3 bases, and 9 bases lay outside the gene matches. The germline gives CDR1 MGHRA, CDR2 YSYEKL. The CDR3 DNA follows: TGCGCCAGCAGCCACCGTCCCGGGACAGGGACTACGCAGTATTTT. Translation gives CASSHRPGTGTTQYF.

The chain couples TRBV7-3 to TRBJ2-3, with D perhaps assigned TRBD1 or TRBD2 (6 bases each). The CDR3 is made up of 15 amino acids. CDR1 SGHTA and CDR2 FQGTGA come from the germline V gene. The V end was cut by 1 base, the J end by 4 bases, with 12 bases between. CDR3 bases: TGTGCCAGCAGCTTAATCGGGGGCTCGGCAGATACGCAGTATTTT. Residues: CASSLIGGSADTQYF.

There are a few counts of this clonotype. The V gene is TRBV25-1, the J gene TRBJ2-5, with 7 bases identical to TRBD2. This CDR3 spans 13 amino acids. Per germline, CDR1 MGHDK and CDR2 SYGVNS. Trimming at V came to 8 bases and at J to 7 bases, leaving 10 bases not matched to a gene. The CDR3 here is CASRGVGPRTQYF. Here the CDR3 DNA reads TGTGCCAGCCGGGGGGTCGGACCGCGGACCCAGTACTTC.

This clonotype was recorded many times. The chain joins TRBV20-1 to TRBJ2-7, with TRBD2 identical over 8 bases. The CDR3 length is 14 residues. Germline V CDR1 and CDR2: DFQATT, SNEGSKA (reference sequence). The V segment lost 3 bases and the J segment 3 bases; nucleotides outside the gene matches: 7. The CDR3 sequence is CSARIAGPDYEQYF. CDR3 DNA sequence: TGCAGTGCTAGGATAGCGGGACCAGACTACGAGCAGTACTTC.

This rearrangement joins TRBV6-6 to TRBJ2-2; the match to TRBD2 covers 10 bases. The germline gives CDR1 MNHNY, CDR2 SVGAGI (reference sequence). The CDR3 is 17 amino acids. V lost 0 bases, J lost 5 bases, and 6 bases stayed unmatched. The CDR3 is CASSYSGLAGGTGELFF. The CDR3 nucleotides read TGTGCCAGCAGTTACTCGGGGTTAGCGGGAGGAACCGGGGAGCTGTTTTTT.

V and J are TRBV7-9 and TRBJ2-3; 11 nucleotides line up with TRBD2. The CDR3 has 15 amino acids. J gave up 4 bases and V 6 bases, and 6 bases lay outside the gene matches. Germline CDR1 reads SEHNR; CDR2 reads FQNEAQ (reference sequence). The CDR3 nucleotides read TGTGCCAGCAGTTTGCTAGCGGGAGGTTCAGATACGCAGTATTTT. This encodes CASSLLAGGSDTQYF. Drawing the rest from reference TRBV7-9 and TRBJ2-3, the complete variable domain is DTGVSQNPRHKITKRGQNVTFRCDPISEHNRLYWYRQTLGQGPEFLTYFQNEAQLEKSRLLSDRFSAERPKGSFSTLEIQRTEQGDSAMYLCASSLLAGGSDTQYFGPGTRLTVL.

With respect to this clonotype: Since a much larger clone is just one base distant, this may be a read error. The gene calls are TRBV19 and TRBJ2-1, with 8 bases fitting TRBD2. There are 15 residues in the CDR3. Germline values: CDR1 LNHDA, CDR2 SQIVND (reference sequence). V was clipped by 3 bases and J by 7 bases; unmatched bases: 8. The chain's CDR3 is CASSISGGIENEQFF. For the CDR3, the DNA is TGTGCCAGTAGTATCAGCGGGGGCATCGAGAATGAGCAGTTCTTC.

The rearrangement links TRBV12-3 or TRBV12-4 to TRBJ2-2, with 12 bases fitting TRBD2. V dropped 6 bases and J dropped 0; count of bases not matched to a gene: 8. The CDR3 totals 18 residues. The CDR3 loop reads CASRPGLAGITNTGELFF. In DNA form, the CDR3 reads TGTGCCAGCAGGCCGGGACTAGCGGGTATAACGAACACCGGGGAGCTGTTTTTT.

CDR3 amino acids: CASSLGTVASEQYF. The CDR3 DNA reads TGTGCCAGCAGCCTTGGGACGGTAGCTAGCGAGCAGTACTTC. This chain connects TRBV7-8 to TRBJ2-7; possibly TRBD1 or TRBD2 for D (5 bases each). The V gene's germline CDR1 is SGHVS and CDR2 FQNEAQ. CDR3 length: 14 amino acids. Trimming cost V 5 bases and J 6 bases, with 17 bases left between them.

The chain links TRBV28 to TRBJ2-7, with D perhaps being TRBD1 or TRBD2 (5 bases each). The germline gives CDR1 MDHEN, CDR2 SYDVKM. V lost 7 bases and J lost 3, with 19 bases in between. The CDR3 spans 15 residues. CDR3 residues: CASTSPGDGDYEQYF. CDR3 sequence (DNA): TGTGCCAGCACCTCACCCGGGGACGGAGACTACGAGCAGTACTTC.

The chain combines TRBV24-1 with TRBJ2-7; D tentatively reads TRBD1 or TRBD2 (5 bases each). Germline CDR1 KGHDR, CDR2 SFDVKD. The V and J ends lost 3 bases and 0 bases respectively, with 17 bases between them. This CDR3 spans 17 amino acids. CDR3 in amino acids: CATSDPPPRGHSYEQYF. CDR3 nucleotides: TGTGCCACCAGTGATCCCCCCCCACGGGGCCACTCCTACGAGCAGTACTTC.

This clonotype was observed a few times. Mismatch with germline at one junction end may stem from a read error. The chain couples TRBV11-1 to TRBJ2-1; D may correspond to TRBD1 or TRBD2 (5 bases each). Germline loops: CDR1 SGHAT, CDR2 FQDESV (reference sequence). This CDR3 has 14 residues. CDR3 coding DNA: TGTGTCAGCAGCTTACGGGACGGCTACAATGAGCAGTTCTTC. Its translation: CVSSLRDGYNEQFF.

This clonotype was recorded a few times. The chain recombines TRBV7-8 with TRBJ2-3, with TRBD2 matching 11 bases. Germline trimming cut 5 bases from V and 5 bases from J; bases unmatched to any gene: 3. Per germline, CDR1 SGHVS and CDR2 FQNEAQ. The CDR3 has 14 amino acids. CDR3 DNA: TGTGCCAGCAGCATGGGGACTAGCGGAGATACGCAGTATTTT. This encodes CASSMGTSGDTQYF.

This clonotype showed up many times. The chain joins TRBV18 to TRBJ2-6; D uncertain. CDR3 length: 13 residues. Trimming left V 7 bases short and J 1 base short, with 5 bases between. Germline CDR1 reads KGHSH; CDR2 reads LQKENI. CDR3 amino acids: CASLKSGANVLTF. The DNA for the CDR3 is TGTGCCAGCTTGAAGTCTGGGGCCAACGTCCTGACTTTC. The variable domain in full, with the rest retrieved from reference TRBV18 and TRBJ2-6, is NAGVMQNPRHLVRRRGQEARLRCSPMKGHSHVYWYRQLPEEGLKFMVYLQKENIIDESGMPKERFSAEFPKEGPSILRIQQVVRGDSAAYFCASLKSGANVLTFGAGSRLTVL.

This clonotype was picked up a small number of times. This sequence joins TRBV3-1 and TRBJ2-1, with no clear D. This CDR3 spans 15 amino acids. Trimming left V 4 bases short and J 0 bases short, with 10 bases between. The germline gives CDR1 LGHDT, CDR2 YNNKEL (reference sequence). CDR3 nucleotide sequence: TGTGCCAGCAGCCCTCCTTTCAGCTCCTACAATGAGCAGTTCTTC. Its translation is CASSPPFSSYNEQFF.